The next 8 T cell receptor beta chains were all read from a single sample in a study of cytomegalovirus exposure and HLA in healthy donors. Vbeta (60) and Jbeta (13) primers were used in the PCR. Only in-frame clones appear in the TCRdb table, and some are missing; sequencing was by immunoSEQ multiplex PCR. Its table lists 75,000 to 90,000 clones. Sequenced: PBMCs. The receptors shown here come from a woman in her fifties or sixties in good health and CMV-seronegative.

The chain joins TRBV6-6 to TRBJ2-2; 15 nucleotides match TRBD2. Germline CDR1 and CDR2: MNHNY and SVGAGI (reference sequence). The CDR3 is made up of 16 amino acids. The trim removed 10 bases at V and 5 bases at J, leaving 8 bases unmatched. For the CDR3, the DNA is TGTGCCACCGTGGGACTAGCGGGAGGAAGAACCGGGGAGCTGTTTTTT. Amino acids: CATVGLAGGRTGELFF.

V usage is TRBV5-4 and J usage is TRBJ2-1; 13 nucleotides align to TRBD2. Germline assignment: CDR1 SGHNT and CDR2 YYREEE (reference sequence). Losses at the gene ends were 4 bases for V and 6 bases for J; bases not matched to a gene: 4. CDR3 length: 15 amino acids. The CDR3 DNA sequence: TGTGCCAGCAGCCCGGGACTAGCGGGACCCAATGAGCAGTTCTTC. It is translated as CASSPGLAGPNEQFF.

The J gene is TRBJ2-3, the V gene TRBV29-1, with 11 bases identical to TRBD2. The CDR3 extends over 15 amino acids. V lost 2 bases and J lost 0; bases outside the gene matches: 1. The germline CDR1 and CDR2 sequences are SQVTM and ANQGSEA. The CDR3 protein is CSVELAGGSTDTQYF. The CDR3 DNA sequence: TGCAGCGTTGAACTAGCGGGGGGTAGCACAGATACGCAGTATTTT.

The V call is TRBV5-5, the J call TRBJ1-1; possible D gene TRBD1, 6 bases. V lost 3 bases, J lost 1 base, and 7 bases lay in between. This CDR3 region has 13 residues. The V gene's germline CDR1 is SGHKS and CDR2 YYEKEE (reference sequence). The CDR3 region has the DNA TGTGCCAGCAGCTCACAGGGGAACACTGAAGCTTTCTTT. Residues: CASSSQGNTEAFF. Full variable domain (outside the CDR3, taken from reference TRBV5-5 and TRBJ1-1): DAGVTQSPTHLIKTRGQQVTLRCSPISGHKSVSWYQQVLGQGPQFIFQYYEKEERGRGNFPDRFSARQFPNYSSELNVNALLLGDSALYLCASSSQGNTEAFFGQGTRLTVV.

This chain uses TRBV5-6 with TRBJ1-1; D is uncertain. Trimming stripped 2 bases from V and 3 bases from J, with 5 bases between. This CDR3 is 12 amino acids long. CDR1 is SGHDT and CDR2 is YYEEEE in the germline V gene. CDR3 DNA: TGTGCCAGCAGCTTCGGGGACACTGAAGCTTTCTTT. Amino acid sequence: CASSFGDTEAFF. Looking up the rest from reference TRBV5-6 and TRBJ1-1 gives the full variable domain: DAGVTQSPTHLIKTRGQQVTLRCSPKSGHDTVSWYQQALGQGPQFIFQYYEEEERQRGNFPDRFSGHQFPNYSSELNVNALLLGDSALYLCASSFGDTEAFFGQGTRLTVV.

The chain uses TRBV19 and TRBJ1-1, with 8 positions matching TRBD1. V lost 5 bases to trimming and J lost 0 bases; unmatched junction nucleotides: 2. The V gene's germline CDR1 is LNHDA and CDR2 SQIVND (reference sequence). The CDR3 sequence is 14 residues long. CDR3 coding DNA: TGTGCCAGTAGTGTGGGACAGGTGAACACTGAAGCTTTCTTT. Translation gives CASSVGQVNTEAFF.

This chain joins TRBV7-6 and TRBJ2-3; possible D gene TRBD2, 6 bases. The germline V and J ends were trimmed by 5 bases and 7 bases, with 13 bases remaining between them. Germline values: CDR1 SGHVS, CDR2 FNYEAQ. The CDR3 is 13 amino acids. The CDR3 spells CASSRGTSNTQYF. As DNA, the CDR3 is TGTGCCAGCAGCCGAGGGACTTCGAATACGCAGTATTTT. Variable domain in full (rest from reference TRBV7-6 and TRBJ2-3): GAGVSQSPRYKVTKRGQDVALRCDPISGHVSLYWYRQALGQGPEFLTYFNYEAQQDKSGLPNDRFSAERPEGSISTLTIQRTEQRDSAMYRCASSRGTSNTQYFGPGTRLTVL.

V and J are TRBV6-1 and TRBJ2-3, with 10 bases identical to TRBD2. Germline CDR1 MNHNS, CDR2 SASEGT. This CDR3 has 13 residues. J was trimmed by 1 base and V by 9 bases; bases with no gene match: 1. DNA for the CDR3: TGTGCCAGTGGGACTAGCGGCACAGATACGCAGTATTTT. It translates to CASGTSGTDTQYF.